This TCR beta chain comes out of a study of T cell repertoires in cytomegalovirus infection. Study-level information: Public TCR beta signature analysis indicated the presence of both CMV infection and matching HLA type.

The study's findings and limits: CMV-specific TCR beta clonotypes restricted by HLA-C were the ones dominating the ex vivo response.

TCRdb called the reads again in MiXCR, with one record for every CDR3 protein. This sample carries about 310,000 distinct CDR3 sequences, 20% to 30% of them seen once, and the ten largest clones take 10% to 15%. This CDR3 has 14 residues. Germline loops: CDR1 SGHTA, CDR2 FQGNSA. V was clipped by 4 bases and J by 9 bases; unmatched bases: 3. This clonotype has ten or more counts. What it recognizes is unknown. This TCR was recovered from a human donor in good health (CMV status not recorded). Some clones in this sample may be carry-over from other donors' samples. The genes are TRBV7-2 and TRBJ1-6; 10 nucleotides line up with TRBD1. Sequenced material: cultured PBMCs, taken from culture after CMV antigen stimulation. CDR3 sequence: CASSSDRGPSPLHF. CDR3 in DNA: TGTGCCAGCAGCTCCGACAGGGGGCCTTCACCCCTCCACTTT.